This is a list of T cell receptor beta chains from one sample in a study of CD8+CD57+ T cells in acquired aplastic anemia. TCRdb reanalysed the reads using MiXCR and keeps one entry per CDR3 protein. Of some 190,000 distinct CDR3 sequences in the sample, roughly half are singletons; the top ten hold 16%. Sequences were obtained from sorted CD4+, CD8+, or CD8+CD57+ T cells (not recorded which) from PBMCs. The receptors here all came from a human donor in good health, serving as a control. The CDR3 runs from the conserved cysteine through the conserved F or W. D genes are given only for firm matches. The size of a clone is reported for some rows only, either as once, few or many, or as a class for expanded clones.

J,size,D,V,CDR3,DNA
TRBJ2-1,few,-,TRBV18,CASSPGTEEYNEQFF,TGTGCCAGCTCACCCGGGACGGAAGAATACAATGAGCAGTTCTTC
TRBJ2-7,-,TRBD2,TRBV12-3/TRBV12-4,CASSSAGAYEQYF,TGTGCCAGCAGCTCCGCGGGGGCCTACGAGCAGTACTTC
TRBJ2-1,-,-,TRBV7-3,CASSLSPAYYEQFF,TGTGCCAGCAGCTTAAGTCCCGCATACTATGAGCAGTTCTTC
TRBJ2-7,-,-,TRBV20-1,CSARPTKLPGTPYF,TGCAGTGCTAGACCGACCAAACTCCCCGGGACCCCGTACTTC
TRBJ1-2,-,-,TRBV5-1,CASSETLWDYGYTF,TGCGCCAGCAGTGAGACCCTATGGGACTATGGCTACACCTTC
TRBJ1-1,few,-,TRBV6-5,CASSFRGVTEAFF,TGTGCCAGCAGTTTCAGGGGAGTGACTGAAGCTTTCTTT
TRBJ1-2,-,-,TRBV9,CASSVLGGHYGYTF,TGTGCCAGCAGCGTACTAGGGGGACACTATGGCTACACCTTC
TRBJ2-1,-,TRBD2,TRBV2,CASSGSGGHNEQFF,TGTGCCAGCAGTGGGAGCGGGGGTCACAATGAGCAGTTCTTC
TRBJ1-2,many,-,TRBV30,CAWSVEVQLGYTF,TGTGCCTGGAGTGTAGAGGTTCAGTTGGGCTACACCTTC
TRBJ2-3,many,TRBD2,TRBV24-1,CATSGRGEGSTDTQYF,TGTGCCACCAGTGGGAGAGGGGAGGGGAGCACAGATACGCAGTATTTT
TRBJ2-1,-,-,TRBV14,CASSQGGTLMNEQFF,TGTGCCAGCAGCCAAGGGGGGACGTTAATGAATGAGCAGTTCTTC
TRBJ2-7,-,TRBD1,TRBV2,CASTEDRPGTGHEQYF,TGTGCCAGCACTGAGGACCGTCCCGGGACAGGGCATGAGCAGTACTTC
TRBJ2-3,-,-,TRBV7-3,CASSSPLGGGSADTQYF,TGTGCCAGCAGCTCACCTCTTGGAGGGGGTAGTGCAGATACGCAGTATTTT
TRBJ2-7,many,-,TRBV7-2,CASSSDRLAYEQYF,TGTGCCAGCAGCTCCGACAGGCTCGCCTACGAGCAGTACTTC
TRBJ1-4,-,-,TRBV7-2,CASSLEGARNEKLFF,TGTGCCAGCAGCCTTGAGGGAGCTCGTAATGAAAAACTGTTTTTT
TRBJ2-7,-,-,TRBV20-1,CSASRTDSYEQYF,TGCAGTGCTAGCCGGACAGACTCCTACGAGCAGTACTTC
TRBJ2-7,-,TRBD2,TRBV7-2,CASSEATSGDYEQYF,TGTGCCAGCAGCGAGGCTACTAGCGGGGACTACGAGCAGTACTTC
TRBJ1-1,-,-,TRBV20-1,CSARDQGGATEAFF,TGCAGTGCTAGAGATCAGGGCGGGGCCACTGAAGCTTTCTTT
TRBJ1-4,few,-,TRBV27,CASSLQTTNEKLFF,TGTGCCAGCAGTTTACAGACAACTAATGAAAAACTGTTTTTT
TRBJ2-7,-,-,TRBV5-1,CASSPDGSYEQYF,TGCGCCAGCAGCCCTGACGGGAGCTACGAGCAGTACTTC
TRBJ1-3,-,TRBD1,TRBV15,CATSGQAGSGNTIYF,TGTGCCACCAGCGGACAGGCGGGCTCTGGAAACACCATATATTTT
TRBJ2-5,-,TRBD1,TRBV19,CASRTGKQKGETQYF,TGTGCCAGTAGGACAGGGAAACAAAAGGGAGAGACCCAGTACTTC
TRBJ2-7,few,TRBD2,TRBV20-1,CSARDVAGEYEQYF,TGCAGTGCTAGAGATGTGGCGGGGGAGTACGAGCAGTACTTC
TRBJ2-1,-,TRBD2,TRBV15,CATSRRTSNEQFF,TGTGCCACCAGCAGACGGACTAGCAATGAGCAGTTCTTC
TRBJ1-5,many,-,TRBV6-2/TRBV6-3,CASSHPQANSNQPQHF,TGTGCCAGCAGTCACCCCCAGGCGAATAGCAATCAGCCCCAGCATTTT
TRBJ2-5,-,TRBD2,TRBV10-1,CASSDTGGTQYF,TGCGCCAGCAGTGATACGGGGGGGACCCAGTACTTC